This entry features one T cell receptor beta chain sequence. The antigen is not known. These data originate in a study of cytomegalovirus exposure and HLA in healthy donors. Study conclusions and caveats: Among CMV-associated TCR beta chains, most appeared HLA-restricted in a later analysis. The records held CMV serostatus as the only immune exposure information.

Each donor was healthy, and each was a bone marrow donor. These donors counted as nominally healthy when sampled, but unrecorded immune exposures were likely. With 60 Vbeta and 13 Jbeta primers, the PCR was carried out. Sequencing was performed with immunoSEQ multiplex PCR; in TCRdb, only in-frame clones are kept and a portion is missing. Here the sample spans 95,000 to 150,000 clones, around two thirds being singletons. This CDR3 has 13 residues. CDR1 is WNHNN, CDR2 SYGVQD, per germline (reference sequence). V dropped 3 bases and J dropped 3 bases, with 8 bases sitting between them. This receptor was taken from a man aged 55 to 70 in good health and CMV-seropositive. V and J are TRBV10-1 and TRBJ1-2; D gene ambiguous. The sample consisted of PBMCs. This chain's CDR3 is CASSEGRDYGYTF. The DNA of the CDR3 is TGCGCCAGCAGTGAAGGGAGGGACTATGGCTACACCTTC.